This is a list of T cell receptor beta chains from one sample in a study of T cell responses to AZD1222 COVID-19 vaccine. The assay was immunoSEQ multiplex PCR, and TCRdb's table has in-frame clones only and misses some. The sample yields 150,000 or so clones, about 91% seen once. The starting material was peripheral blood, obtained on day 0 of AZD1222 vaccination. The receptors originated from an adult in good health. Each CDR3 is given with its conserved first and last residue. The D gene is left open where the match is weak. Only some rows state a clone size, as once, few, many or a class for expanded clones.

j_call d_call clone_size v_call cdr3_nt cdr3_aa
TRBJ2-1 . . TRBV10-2 TGCGCCAGCAGTGACTACACGGATGAGCAGTTCTTC CASSDYTDEQFF
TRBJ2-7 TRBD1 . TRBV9 TGTGCCAGCAGCGTAGGGACAGGGGTAACCTACGAGCAGTACTTC CASSVGTGVTYEQYF
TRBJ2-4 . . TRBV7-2 TGTGCCAGCAGCCTACGGGGCACGGATGTCATTCAGTACTTC CASSLRGTDVIQYF
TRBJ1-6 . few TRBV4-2 TGTGCCAGCAGCCAAGCCGGGGAGCATTCACCCCTCCACTTT CASSQAGEHSPLHF
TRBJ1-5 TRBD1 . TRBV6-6 TGTGCCAGCAGTTATAGACAGGGGGCGCCGAATCAGCCCCAGCATTTT CASSYRQGAPNQPQHF
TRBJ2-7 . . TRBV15 TGTGCCACCAGCAGAGATCGGTACGAGCAGTACTTC CATSRDRYEQYF
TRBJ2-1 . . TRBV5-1 TGCGCCAGCAGCTTGAGGACAGGAGGGAATGAGCAGTTCTTC CASSLRTGGNEQFF
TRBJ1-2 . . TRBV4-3 TGCGCCAGCAGCCCTACTTATGGCTACACCTTC CASSPTYGYTF
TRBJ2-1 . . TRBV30 TGTGCCTGGAGTAAAAAAGGCGGATACAATGAGCAGTTCTTC CAWSKKGGYNEQFF
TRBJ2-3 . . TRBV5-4 TGTGCCGTAAATGGGGGACTTAACACAGATACGCAGTATTTT CAVNGGLNTDTQYF
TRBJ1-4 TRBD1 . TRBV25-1 TGTGCCAGCAGTGACCCAAGGCGGGCAGGGGGCGAAAAACTGTTTTTT CASSDPRRAGGEKLFF
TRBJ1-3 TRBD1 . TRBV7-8 TGTGCCAGCAGCATAGTGACAGGGACGAACTCTGGAAACACCATATATTTT CASSIVTGTNSGNTIYF
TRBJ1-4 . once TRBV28 TGTGCCAGCAAATACGAAAAACTGTTTTTT CASKYEKLFF
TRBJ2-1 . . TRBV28 TGTGCCAGCAGTTTAGGGCTAAGTTTAAGTACGAATGAGCAGTTCTTC CASSLGLSLSTNEQFF
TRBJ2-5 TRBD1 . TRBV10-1 TGCGCCAGCAGAAGGGGGCGCGCTCAAGAGACCCAGTACTTC CASRRGRAQETQYF
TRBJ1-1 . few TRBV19 TGTGCCAGTAGTATAGCAGGATTGAACACTGAAGCTTTCTTT CASSIAGLNTEAFF
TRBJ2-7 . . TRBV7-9 TGTGCCAGCAGTCGTAGCGGCTCCTACGAGCAGTACTTC CASSRSGSYEQYF
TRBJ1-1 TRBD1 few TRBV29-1 TGCAGCGTTGAAGATCTTACCCCGACAGGGCCCGAAGCTTTCTTT CSVEDLTPTGPEAFF
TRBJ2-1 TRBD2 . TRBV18 TGTGCCAGCTCACGAACTAGCGGGAGCAATGAGCAGTTCTTC CASSRTSGSNEQFF
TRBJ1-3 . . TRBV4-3 TGCGCCAGCAGCTCCCAGGCAATGGGGTTTGGAAACACCATATATTTT CASSSQAMGFGNTIYF
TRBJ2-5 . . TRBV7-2 TGTGCCAGCAGCTTAGAACTCGGTCGAAAGACCCAGTACTTC CASSLELGRKTQYF
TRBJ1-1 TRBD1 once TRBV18 TGTGCCAGCTCACTCCTCAGCGACAGGGCGACGACTGAAGCTTTCTTT CASSLLSDRATTEAFF
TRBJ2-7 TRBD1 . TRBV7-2 TGTGCCAGCAGCTTGGGACCGGGACAGGGGGGTTACGAGCAGTACTTC CASSLGPGQGGYEQYF
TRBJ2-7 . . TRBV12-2 TGTGCAAGTCGCCCCCCGAGGAACCACTACGAGCAGTACTTC CASRPPRNHYEQYF
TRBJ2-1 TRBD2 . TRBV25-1 TGTGCCAGCAGTGAGACTAGCGGGAGGCACGTTGAGCAGTTCTTC CASSETSGRHVEQFF
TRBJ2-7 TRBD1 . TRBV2 TGTGCCGGTACAGGGGCAAACCCTATCCTCGAGCAGTACTTC CAGTGANPILEQYF
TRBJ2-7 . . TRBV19 TGTGCCAGTTGGTACCGGGAACCCTCCTACGAGCAGTACTTC CASWYREPSYEQYF
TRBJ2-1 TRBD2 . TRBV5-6 TGTGCCAGCAGCTTGGGGACTAGCGGGTGGGTTATGGATGAGCAGTTCTTC CASSLGTSGWVMDEQFF
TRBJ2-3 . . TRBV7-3 TGTGCCAGCAGCTCGGGTCGAAGCACAGATACGCAGTATTTT CASSSGRSTDTQYF
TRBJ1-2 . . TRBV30 TGTGCCTGGGAGAATTTTTCGAGGAGGGGCTACACCTTC CAWENFSRRGYTF
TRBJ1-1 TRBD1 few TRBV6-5 TGTGCCAGCAGTCGGGACAGGGGAGGCACTGAAGCTTTCTTT CASSRDRGGTEAFF
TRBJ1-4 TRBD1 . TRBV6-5 TGTGCCAGCAGTTACGACAGGGATGGCGAAAAACTGTTTTTT CASSYDRDGEKLFF
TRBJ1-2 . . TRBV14 TGTGCCAGCAGCCAAGATTCAGTCGACTATGGCTACACCTTC CASSQDSVDYGYTF
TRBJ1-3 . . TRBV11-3 TGTGCCAGCAGCTTCCGGCTGATCTCTGGAAACACCATATATTTT CASSFRLISGNTIYF
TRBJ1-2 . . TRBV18 TGTGCCAGCTCATTGAGAAACTATGGCTACACCTTC CASSLRNYGYTF
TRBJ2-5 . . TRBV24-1 TGTGCCACCAAGGCCCCCGCGGGGACCCAGTACTTC CATKAPAGTQYF
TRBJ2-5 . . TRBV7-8 TGTGCCAGCAGTCGACGGGCGGACTTTCAAGAGACCCAGTACTTC CASSRRADFQETQYF
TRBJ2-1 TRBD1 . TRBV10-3 TGTGCCATCAGTTTAGTTCCGGACAGGGGACTGTTCTTC CAISLVPDRGLFF
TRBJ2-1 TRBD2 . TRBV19 TGTGCCAGTAGTCTATTCTACCGGGGTAGCGGGCCTCACAATGAGCAGTTCTTC CASSLFYRGSGPHNEQFF